This TCR beta chain was obtained from a study of blood T cell repertoires in COVID-19. At the level of the study: Samples of COVID-19 (acute and convalescent) were obtained from the United States, Italy and Spain. T cells, B-cell-depleted T cells, or PBMCs provided the cDNA or gDNA that served as material.

Per the study methods: Estimation of nucleated cell counts relied on the amplification of reference gene primers. The repertoire was sequenced with immunoSEQ multiplex PCR; TCRdb's copy has only in-frame clones and lacks some. V, J and clone size derive from that table, while D and trimming were established from the DNA sequence. The sample holds approximately 200,000 clones; roughly four fifths are singletons and the top ten take 6.9%. This CDR3 has 16 residues. The V end was cut by 2 bases, the J end by 6 bases, with 15 bases between. CDR1 is SGHKS, CDR2 YYEKEE, per germline (reference sequence). Sequencing was carried out using peripheral blood. The rearrangement uses TRBV5-5 and TRBJ1-6; no clear D. This receptor was obtained from a human donor with acute or convalescent COVID-19. The donor label of this sample is uncertain. The CDR3 DNA follows: TGTGCCAGCAGCTTAAGTGATAGCCCATCTAATTCACCCCTCCACTTT. Encoded protein: CASSLSDSPSNSPLHF.